The 15 T cell receptor beta chains presented below share a single source sample, sequenced in a study of blood T cell repertoires in COVID-19. The data were produced by immunoSEQ multiplex PCR, yet TCRdb's version contains in-frame clones alone and is incomplete. Here the sample spans 57,000 or so clones, almost 90% being singletons. Material: peripheral blood. The receptors derive from a woman between 50 and 59 years old with active or convalescent COVID-19.

V usage is TRBV27 and J usage is TRBJ1-2, with unresolved D. V lost 2 bases and J 6 bases, leaving 16 bases between the germline ends. Germline-derived CDR1 and CDR2 are MNHEY and SMNVEV (reference sequence). This CDR3 is built from 15 residues. CDR3 residues: CASSLVSARLHGYTF. Written as DNA, the CDR3 is TGTGCCAGCAGTTTAGTGTCCGCGCGCCTTCATGGCTACACCTTC.

The chain joins TRBV11-2 to TRBJ2-3, with D uncertain. The CDR3 length is 13 residues. Per germline, CDR1 SGHAT and CDR2 FQNNGV. Trimming left V 5 bases short and J 6 bases short, with 12 bases between. CDR3 DNA sequence: TGTGCCAGCAGCATCGATTCTAGGGATACGCAGTATTTT. Translation: CASSIDSRDTQYF.

The rearrangement joins TRBV2 to TRBJ2-2; 8 bases align to TRBD2. The germline V gene has CDR1 SNHLY and CDR2 FYNNEI. Trimming at V came to 5 bases and at J to 3 bases, leaving 5 bases not matched to a gene. The CDR3 extends over 15 amino acids. CDR3 loop: CASSSSGSDTGELFF. The DNA for the CDR3 is TGTGCCAGCAGTTCAAGCGGGAGTGACACCGGGGAGCTGTTTTTT.

V gene TRBV19 combines with J gene TRBJ2-7; 9 bases map to TRBD1. In germline, CDR1 is LNHDA, CDR2 SQIVND (reference sequence). This CDR3 comprises 18 residues. The V segment lost 6 bases and the J segment 7 bases; nucleotides outside the gene matches: 22. CDR3 residues: CASSAHPGQGPSSREQYF. In nucleotides, the CDR3 is TGTGCCAGTAGCGCACACCCCGGACAGGGGCCCTCCTCGCGAGAGCAGTACTTC.

The CDR3 coding sequence is TGTGCCAGTAGTATCTCGGGGGGAAACTACAATGAGCAGTTCTTC. Translation gives CASSISGGNYNEQFF. This chain uses TRBV19 with TRBJ2-1; 7 bases line up with TRBD2. The CDR3 extends over 15 amino acids. Germline V gene sequence: CDR1 LNHDA, CDR2 SQIVND (reference sequence). The trim removed 3 bases at V and 3 bases at J, leaving 5 bases unmatched.

The chain carries TRBV19 and TRBJ2-1, with D possibly TRBD2 on 5 matching bases. The CDR3 has 18 amino acids. Germline V gene lookup returns CDR1 LNHDA and CDR2 SQIVND (reference sequence). V was clipped by 2 bases and J by 5 bases, with 22 bases between them. The CDR3 DNA sequence: TGTGCCAGTAGTATAAAGCATGGTGTGCTAGCCCTTAACAATGAGCAGTTCTTC. Translation gives CASSIKHGVLALNNEQFF. The full variable domain, completed using reference TRBV19 and TRBJ2-1, is DGGITQSPKYLFRKEGQNVTLSCEQNLNHDAMYWYRQDPGQGLRLIYYSQIVNDFQKGDIAEGYSVSREKKESFPLTVTSAQKNPTAFYLCASSIKHGVLALNNEQFFGPGTRLTVL.

The chain links TRBV2 to TRBJ2-3; 12 nucleotides match TRBD2. V lost 4 bases to trimming and J lost 11 bases; unmatched junction nucleotides: 4. The germline V gene has CDR1 SNHLY and CDR2 FYNNEI. CDR3 length equals 13 residues. The CDR3 loop is CASSGLAGVEQYF. CDR3 nucleotide sequence: TGTGCCAGCAGTGGACTAGCGGGAGTGGAGCAGTATTTT.

The chain links TRBV7-8 to TRBJ1-2; TRBD1 matches at 10 bases. Germline lookup yields CDR1 SGHVS and CDR2 FQNEAQ. The CDR3 is 14 amino acids. Losses at the gene ends were 0 bases for V and 6 bases for J; bases not matched to a gene: 1. In DNA form, the CDR3 reads TGTGCCAGCAGCTTAGCTGGGACAGGGGATGGCTACACCTTC. Translating it yields CASSLAGTGDGYTF. The complete variable domain, with remaining parts taken from reference TRBV7-8 and TRBJ1-2, reads GAGVSQSPRYKVAKRGQDVALRCDPISGHVSLFWYQQALGQGPEFLTYFQNEAQLDKSGLPSDRFFAERPEGSVSTLKIQRTQQEDSAVYLCASSLAGTGDGYTFGSGTRLTVV.

The chain recombines TRBV7-9 with TRBJ1-2, with D maybe TRBD1 (5 bases). Per the germline V gene, CDR1 is SEHNR and CDR2 is FQNEAQ (reference sequence). The CDR3 covers 14 residues. Trimming took 1 base from V and 4 from J, leaving 10 bases between them. The CDR3 DNA is TGTGCCAGCAGCTTAGGGGCAGGGATCTATGGCTACACCTTC. It is translated as CASSLGAGIYGYTF.

The V gene is TRBV27, the J gene TRBJ1-2, with D possibly TRBD1 on 5 matching bases. The CDR3 has 15 residues. Germline assignment: CDR1 MNHEY and CDR2 SMNVEV (reference sequence). V was trimmed by 2 bases and J by 4 bases, leaving 14 bases between them. The CDR3 sequence is CASSLGGLTAYGYTF. CDR3 in DNA: TGTGCCAGCAGTTTAGGGGGACTCACGGCCTATGGCTACACCTTC.

The V call is TRBV5-1, the J call TRBJ1-3; the match to TRBD1 covers 8 bases. V dropped 0 bases and J dropped 2; count of bases not matched to a gene: 1. The CDR3 loop spans 15 amino acids. Germline V CDR1 and CDR2: SGHRS, YFSETQ. The CDR3 DNA reads TGCGCCAGCAGCTTGGGACAGGGGCCTGGAAACACCATATATTTT. Translated: CASSLGQGPGNTIYF.

The V gene is TRBV10-2, the J gene TRBJ1-2; D might be TRBD1 (5 bases). This CDR3 has 12 residues. Germline loops: CDR1 WSHSY, CDR2 SAAADI. V lost 0 bases and J lost 7, with 6 bases in between. DNA for the CDR3: TGCGCCAGCAGTGAGTCGGGACTTGGCTACACCTTC. The encoded protein is CASSESGLGYTF.

This clone was detected only a few times. The V gene is TRBV9, the J gene TRBJ1-1; D perhaps matches TRBD1 (6 bases). Germline CDR1 SGDLS, CDR2 YYNGEE. V gave up 0 bases and J gave up 3 bases, with 18 bases separating them. This CDR3 has 17 residues. The CDR3 region is CASSVGLGTGSDTEAFF. CDR3 bases: TGTGCCAGCAGCGTAGGCTTAGGAACAGGGTCGGACACTGAAGCTTTCTTT.

The chain recombines TRBV4-2 with TRBJ2-7, with 14 bases that match TRBD2. CDR3 size: 17 residues. V lost 5 bases, J lost 2 bases, and 8 bases stayed unmatched. Looked up from germline, CDR1 is LGHNA and CDR2 is YNFKEQ. In DNA, the CDR3 is TGTGCCAGCAGCGAGCGACTAGCGGGAGGGCGGGCCTACGAGCAGTACTTC. Translation: CASSERLAGGRAYEQYF.

V usage is TRBV2 and J usage is TRBJ1-2, with a tentative D call TRBD1 (6 bases). The CDR3 runs to 14 residues. Deletions cut 8 bases from V and 1 base from J, with 14 bases between. Germline CDR1 reads SNHLY; CDR2 reads FYNNEI. CDR3 nucleotide sequence: TGTGCCAGCTGGGCAGGACAGAGTAACTATGGCTACACCTTC. This encodes CASWAGQSNYGYTF.